A selection of T cell receptor beta chains follows, all from one sample in a study of synovial regulatory T cells in juvenile arthritis. Here immunoSEQ multiplex PCR was the method, and the copy in TCRdb shows in-frame clones only, minus some. The specimen's table records about 9,100 clones. The specimen was Treg cells from blood. These receptors originate from a donor aged 2-29 years with juvenile idiopathic arthritis. Each CDR3 is given with its conserved first and last residue.

j_call v_call cdr3_aa
TRBJ2-7 TRBV7-2 CASSFGQGSGYEQYF
TRBJ2-3 TRBV6-6 CASRASTDTQYF
TRBJ1-5 TRBV7-2 CASSSYNQPQHF
TRBJ1-5 TRBV6-6 CASSYRTGTYNQPQHF
TRBJ1-1 TRBV19 CASSIGFSRSDTEAFF
TRBJ2-5 TRBV30 CAWSARNHGGTQYF
TRBJ2-7 TRBV5-4 CASSLLGYEQYF
TRBJ2-7 TRBV7-9 CASSLVGEQYF
TRBJ1-2 TRBV30 CARTSGLTPYNYGYTF
TRBJ1-2 TRBV19 CASSHRGGYTF
TRBJ1-5 TRBV7-9 CASSFGTVSNQPQHF